At least ten counts were recorded for the clone carrying this T cell receptor (beta chain). The data derive from a study of Graves' ophthalmopathy and Graves' hyperthyroidism. At the level of the study: Peripheral blood samples were taken at initial diagnosis, before any treatment.

Ophthalmopathy in the donors was of moderate-to-severe activity, with CAS ≥3, NOSPECS ≥4 and duration under 3 months. There are 12 residues in the CDR3. In germline, CDR1 is SNHLY, CDR2 FYNNEI. Amplification of the TCR beta CDR3 regions used RNA transcripts (as template). RT-PCR with HTBI primers came first, then second-round multiplex PCR. TCRdb called the multiplex PCR reads again in MiXCR, with one record for every CDR3 protein. The table has hundreds of thousands of distinct CDR3 sequences, roughly 40% seen once; the top ten hold roughly 46%. Sequenced input: peripheral blood. This sequence was found in an adult man with Graves' ophthalmopathy. V and J are TRBV2 and TRBJ1-1; D possibly corresponds to TRBD1 (6 bases). Here the CDR3 reads CATGRRNTEAFF. The CDR3 nucleotides read TGTGCGACAGGCAGGAGGAACACTGAAGCTTTCTTT.